The TCR beta chain described here comes from a study of OX40 agonist ivuxolimab in advanced cancers. Broader study findings: Clones of CD4+ and CD8+ blood T cells grew by week 6 at doses of 0.1 to 3.0 mg/kg.

This CDR3 region has 14 residues. V shed 6 bases, J shed 2 bases, and the junction held 4 bases outside the gene matches. CDR1 is SEHNR and CDR2 is FQNEAQ in the germline V gene (reference sequence). With baseline, cycle 4 day 1, and cycle 7 day 1 as timepoints, blood was sampled. This clone was counted only a few times. Its antigen is as yet unknown. Clones were sequenced by immunoSEQ multiplex PCR, and TCRdb holds only the in-frame ones, with some missing. Of 80,000 to 90,000 clones in the sample, about 80% are singletons; the top ten hold roughly 1.9%. This receptor was identified in an adult with an advanced solid tumor such as melanoma, head and neck, liver or kidney cancer. Here the sequenced sample was CD4+ or CD8+ T cells sorted from blood, taken in a trial of the OX40 agonist ivuxolimab. This chain links TRBV7-9 with TRBJ1-2, with TRBD1 matching over 9 bases. CDR3 bases: TGTGCCAGCAGTGCCGGGACAGGGAACTATGGCTACACCTTC. This sequence encodes CASSAGTGNYGYTF. The variable domain in full, with the rest retrieved from reference TRBV7-9 and TRBJ1-2, is DTGVSQNPRHKITKRGQNVTFRCDPISEHNRLYWYRQTLGQGPEFLTYFQNEAQLEKSRLLSDRFSAERPKGSFSTLEIQRTEQGDSAMYLCASSAGTGNYGYTFGSGTRLTVV.